The 22 T cell receptor beta chains below were found in one sample sequenced in a study of naive and memory T cell subsets (TCRdb year 2017). What the research found in general, with its limitations: A few larger clonotypes were present in naive repertoires, particularly the CD8 repertoires, and these clonotypes were possibly memory cells re-expressing CD45RA.

These receptors' antigens are unknown. Library generation was performed with UMI-ligation and nested PCR. The listed sequencing device is Illumina MiSeq. The beta constant-region primer was an equimolar mix of two oligonucleotides covering both TRBC1 and TRBC2. The ligated cDNA went through four rounds of PCR with nested alpha and beta constant-region primers together with the SP2 primer. TCRdb reprocessing: public reads trimmed at Q25 with fastp, clones called with MiXCR, in-frame beta chains kept. Duplicate CDR3 protein sequences are folded into a single record with the most common DNA and genes. For this sample the table gives approximately 150,000 distinct CDR3 sequences, of which over 20% were detected only once. The top ten clones comprise around 0.097% of the sample. The sample was naive CD4+ T cells from blood. This sample's cell subset or site label indicates: naive T cells, CD45RA high CD27+. The receptors here all came from a human donor in good health.

The gene calls are TRBV15 and TRBJ2-5, with D hard to call. The V gene's germline CDR1 is LNHNV and CDR2 YYDKDF (reference sequence). The CDR3 sequence is 15 residues long. Trimming cost V 5 bases and J 2 bases, with 15 bases left between them. CDR3 coding DNA: TGTGCCACCAGCGACCCACGTACCGGTCAAGAGACCCAGTACTTC. Translated: CATSDPRTGQETQYF.

This clonotype was seen a few times. This chain links TRBV5-5 with TRBJ2-2, with D possibly being TRBD1 (5 bases). Trimming removed 2 bases from V and 5 bases from J, with 13 bases in between. The CDR3 has 15 residues. Germline loops: CDR1 SGHKS, CDR2 YYEKEE (reference sequence). The CDR3 loop is CASSFWGPGTGELFF. As DNA, the CDR3 is TGTGCCAGCAGCTTTTGGGGCCCGGGTACCGGGGAGCTGTTTTTT. Looking up the rest from reference TRBV5-5 and TRBJ2-2 gives the full variable domain: DAGVTQSPTHLIKTRGQQVTLRCSPISGHKSVSWYQQVLGQGPQFIFQYYEKEERGRGNFPDRFSARQFPNYSSELNVNALLLGDSALYLCASSFWGPGTGELFFGEGSRLTVL.

This chain connects TRBV5-1 to TRBJ2-7, with D unclear. The CDR3 consists of 14 residues. Trimming cost V 4 bases and J 3 bases, with 14 bases left between them. Germline CDR1 is SGHRS and CDR2 is YFSETQ. For the CDR3, the DNA is TGCGCCAGCAGCCCCGGGCAGGTACGCTACGAGCAGTACTTC. This gives the protein CASSPGQVRYEQYF.

J is TRBJ2-7 and V is TRBV3-1; 8 bases line up with TRBD1. The V and J ends lost 4 bases and 4 bases, in that order; junction bases with no gene match: 9. Germline values: CDR1 LGHDT, CDR2 YNNKEL (reference sequence). The CDR3 length is 15 residues. CDR3 DNA sequence: TGTGCCAGCAGCCGTCAGACAGGGGCAGGGTACGAGCAGTACTTC. It encodes CASSRQTGAGYEQYF.

V usage is TRBV19 and J usage is TRBJ1-1, with 10 bases matching TRBD1. The ends lost 4 bases at V and 1 base at J; junction bases unmatched: 6. From germline, CDR1 is LNHDA and CDR2 SQIVND (reference sequence). The CDR3 has 16 amino acids. In nucleotides, the CDR3 is TGTGCCAGTAGTACCGACAGGGGGCCTCGGAACACTGAAGCTTTCTTT. Its protein is CASSTDRGPRNTEAFF.

The chain is built from TRBV7-8 and TRBJ2-1; TRBD2 is a possible D gene (6 bases). CDR3 length: 16 amino acids. The V end was cut by 0 bases, the J end by 8 bases, with 17 bases between. CDR1 and CDR2 (germline): SGHVS, FQNEAQ. CDR3 DNA: TGTGCCAGCAGCTTAGCGTTGGGTAGCGGTGGATATGAGCAGTTCTTC. Translated, it gives CASSLALGSGGYEQFF.

This clonotype occurred many times. This rearrangement joins TRBV19 to TRBJ2-3, with D perhaps being TRBD1 or TRBD2 (5 bases each). There are 14 residues in the CDR3. Germline V gene sequence: CDR1 LNHDA, CDR2 SQIVND (reference sequence). The ends were cut back, 5 bases at V and 2 bases at J, with 11 bases in the middle. The chain's CDR3 is CASSVRDPTDTQYF. The CDR3 DNA follows: TGTGCCAGTAGTGTACGGGACCCCACAGATACGCAGTATTTT. Based on the CDR3 plus reference TRBV19 and TRBJ2-3, the full variable domain is DGGITQSPKYLFRKEGQNVTLSCEQNLNHDAMYWYRQDPGQGLRLIYYSQIVNDFQKGDIAEGYSVSREKKESFPLTVTSAQKNPTAFYLCASSVRDPTDTQYFGPGTRLTVL.

This clonotype came up a few times. The CDR3, as DNA: TGTGCCAGCAGTGAAGCTCCGGTGGGCACGGCGGAGACCCAGTACTTC. Its protein is CASSEAPVGTAETQYF. The rearrangement uses TRBV6-1 and TRBJ2-5; the D is unclear. Trimming removed 0 bases from V and 5 bases from J, with 16 bases in between. CDR1 is MNHNS, CDR2 SASEGT, per germline. The CDR3 loop spans 16 amino acids.

The DNA for the CDR3 is TGTGCCAGCAGTGATCCGAGGACGCCCACAGATACGCAGTATTTT. Its translation: CASSDPRTPTDTQYF. J is TRBJ2-3 and V is TRBV25-1; D is ambiguous. Trimming took off 3 bases at V and 2 bases at J, with 12 bases between the two ends. The CDR3 has 15 amino acids. Per germline, CDR1 MGHDK and CDR2 SYGVNS.

V and J are TRBV6-5 and TRBJ1-3, with 9 bases fitting TRBD1. J gave up 0 bases and V 0 bases, and 9 bases lay outside the gene matches. Germline V gives CDR1 MNHEY, CDR2 SVGAGI. The CDR3 spans 19 residues. The CDR3 DNA reads TGTGCCAGCAGTTACTCGGGACAGGGAATAGGGAACTCTGGAAACACCATATATTTT. Residues: CASSYSGQGIGNSGNTIYF.

This clonotype was found many times. CDR3 residues: CASRIAGSTDTQYF. CDR3 nucleotide sequence: TGTGCCAGCAGAATAGCGGGTAGCACAGATACGCAGTATTTT. The chain joins TRBV12-3 or TRBV12-4 to TRBJ2-3; 7 bases are a match to TRBD2. The V and J ends lost 6 bases and 0 bases, in that order; junction bases with no gene match: 3. The CDR3 has 14 amino acids.

This clonotype has more than one count but fewer than ten. The J gene is TRBJ1-2, the V gene TRBV11-2, with D perhaps TRBD1 (5 bases). V lost 9 bases to trimming and J lost 4 bases, with 15 bases between them. This CDR3 spans 13 amino acids. Looked up from germline, CDR1 is SGHAT and CDR2 is FQNNGV. The CDR3 sequence is CASMGREFYGYTF. CDR3 in DNA: TGTGCCAGTATGGGCAGGGAATTCTATGGCTACACCTTC.

This clonotype was recorded at least ten times. The chain employs TRBV20-1 and TRBJ2-1; 13 nucleotides agree with TRBD2. From germline, CDR1 is DFQATT and CDR2 SNEGSKA (reference sequence). This CDR3 region has 16 residues. Trimming took 1 base from V and 9 from J; bases not matched to a gene: 9. For the CDR3, the DNA is TGCAGTGCTAGAGGGTCGACTAGCGGGAGGTTGGGTGAGCAGTTCTTC. Its protein is CSARGSTSGRLGEQFF.

This clonotype was picked up one time. The chain recombines TRBV19 with TRBJ2-7, with D perhaps TRBD2 (5 bases). V was shortened by 4 bases and J by 2 bases, with 9 bases between the two germline ends. This CDR3 comprises 13 residues. Germline loops: CDR1 LNHDA, CDR2 SQIVND (reference sequence). The CDR3 loop reads CASSKLGTYEQYF. The CDR3 region has the DNA TGTGCCAGTAGTAAACTAGGAACCTACGAGCAGTACTTC.

As concerns this clonotype: Its ends do not fully match the called genes, so a read error is possible. This chain connects TRBV6-1 to TRBJ1-5, with D tentatively TRBD1 (5 bases). CDR3 size: 15 residues. Germline V gene sequence: CDR1 MNHNS, CDR2 SASEGT. In nucleotides, the CDR3 is TGTGACAGCATCACGACGTGGGGGATCAATCAGCCCCAGCATTTT. Its translation: CDSITTWGINQPQHF.

This clonotype occurred many times. The V call is TRBV5-1, the J call TRBJ2-1; TRBD2 aligns across 9 bases. This CDR3 is 15 amino acids long. The junction had 13 bases not matched to a gene; V was cut back by 7 bases and J by 8 bases. Germline lookup yields CDR1 SGHRS and CDR2 YFSETQ. CDR3 nucleotides: TGCGCCAGCGCATTGGCCCTAGCGGGAACCGATGAGCAGTTCTTC. Translated, it gives CASALALAGTDEQFF. Supplemented by reference TRBV5-1 and TRBJ2-1, the full variable domain reads KAGVTQTPRYLIKTRGQQVTLSCSPISGHRSVSWYQQTPGQGLQFLFEYFSETQRNKGNFPGRFSGRQFSNSRSEMNVSTLELGDSALYLCASALALAGTDEQFFGPGTRLTVL.

This clonotype showed up just a few times. The chain uses TRBV20-1 and TRBJ2-5; 9 positions match TRBD2. With 5 bases clipped from V and 0 bases from J, the junction kept 13 bases outside the gene matches. This CDR3 region has 17 residues. Germline loops: CDR1 DFQATT, CDR2 SNEGSKA (reference sequence). The CDR3 DNA follows: TGCAGTGCTCCCCATGGTAGCGGGAGTATGTACCAAGAGACCCAGTACTTC. Amino acid sequence: CSAPHGSGSMYQETQYF.

The chain employs TRBV7-2 and TRBJ2-4; a weak D match, TRBD2 (7 bases). Trimming stripped 1 base from V and 0 bases from J, with 13 bases between. The CDR3 runs 17 residues. Per germline, CDR1 SGHTA and CDR2 FQGNSA. The CDR3 DNA reads as TGTGCCAGCAGCTTAGACCCGCGGGGGCTAGCCAAAAACATTCAGTACTTC. This codes for CASSLDPRGLAKNIQYF.

The rearrangement uses TRBV20-1 and TRBJ2-1; the match to TRBD2 covers 9 bases. J gave up 2 bases and V 5 bases, and 22 bases lay outside the gene matches. This CDR3 region has 20 residues. CDR1 and CDR2 (germline): DFQATT, SNEGSKA (reference sequence). The CDR3 loop is CSAPDHRTSARPRAYNEQFF. The CDR3 DNA sequence: TGCAGTGCTCCAGACCACCGGACTAGCGCCCGCCCCAGGGCCTACAATGAGCAGTTCTTC.

The chain couples TRBV6-2 or TRBV6-3 to TRBJ2-1, with D possibly TRBD1 on 6 matching bases. Germline V gene data show CDR1 as MNHEY and CDR2 as SVGEGT. The CDR3 length is 13 residues. Trimming removed 5 bases from V and 8 bases from J, with 13 bases in between. CDR3 region: CASSRARGHEQFF. CDR3 sequence (DNA): TGTGCCAGCAGTAGGGCCAGGGGTCATGAGCAGTTCTTC.

The chain combines TRBV29-1 with TRBJ1-1, with a tentative D call TRBD1 (6 bases). The V gene's germline CDR1 is SQVTM and CDR2 ANQGSEA. There are 12 residues in the CDR3. V lost 4 bases to trimming and J lost 4 bases, with 10 bases between them. The CDR3 nucleotides are TGCAGCGTTGGTGGGGGCGGCACTGAAGCTTTCTTT. Translated: CSVGGGGTEAFF.

This sequence joins TRBV12-3 or TRBV12-4 and TRBJ1-5, with 9 bases that match TRBD1. The CDR3 spans 18 residues. With 2 bases clipped from V and 6 bases from J, the junction kept 14 bases outside the gene matches. DNA for the CDR3: TGTGCCAGCAGTTTATCTTCCGGGACAGGGAAGATGTCTCAGCCCCAGCATTTT. As protein: CASSLSSGTGKMSQPQHF.